The entry below describes one TCR beta chain. Its antigen is as yet unknown. This sample is drawn from a study of T cell responses to AZD1222 COVID-19 vaccine. Points from the study as a whole: AZD1222 recipients seropositive at baseline numbered only six or seven. Unmutated variant regions reportedly attract nearly half of all spike-specific TCRs.

The protocol was immunoSEQ multiplex PCR, while the TCRdb copy is restricted to in-frame clones and leaves out a portion. The table shows more than 140,000 clones, with around 89% occurring only once. This TCR derives from an adult in good health. The sample consisted of peripheral blood, taken on day 0 of MenACWY control vaccination.

The CDR3 DNA follows: TGTGCCAGCAGCAAAGGGCGGTTGCAGGACTATGGCTACACCTTC. It is translated as CASSKGRLQDYGYTF. This chain connects TRBV21-1 to TRBJ1-2. TRBV21-1 is deemed a pseudogene. The CDR3 has 15 residues.